This T cell receptor (beta chain) was captured by sequencing in a study of identical twins. TCRdb recomputed calls from the 5' RACE reads with MiXCR, one row per CDR3 protein. The sample lists more than 400,000 distinct CDR3 sequences; around 15% were seen once. This clonotype was observed at least ten times. Germline V gene data show CDR1 as SGHRS and CDR2 as YFSETQ. V was pared by 0 bases and J by 3 bases, with 22 bases between. The CDR3 runs to 18 residues. This sample was also put to use in a study of yellow fever vaccine responses in identical twins.

Sequences were obtained from CD4+ T cells sorted from blood. The chain has TRBV5-1 and TRBJ2-7; D perhaps matches TRBD1 (6 bases). The sequence was collected from a woman aged 18 to 35 in good health. CDR3 nucleotides: TGCGCCAGCAGCTTGGTAGTCCTCCCGGGACACATAGACTACGAGCAGTACGTC. Amino acid sequence: CASSLVVLPGHIDYEQYV.